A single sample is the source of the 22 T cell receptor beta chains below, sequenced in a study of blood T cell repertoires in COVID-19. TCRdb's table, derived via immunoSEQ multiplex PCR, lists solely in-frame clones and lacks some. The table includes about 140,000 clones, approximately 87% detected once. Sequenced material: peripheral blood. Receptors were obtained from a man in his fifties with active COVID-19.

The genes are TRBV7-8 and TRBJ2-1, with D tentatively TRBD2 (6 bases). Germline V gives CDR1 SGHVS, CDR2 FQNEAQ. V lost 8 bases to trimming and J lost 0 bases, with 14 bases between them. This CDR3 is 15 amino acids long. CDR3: CASALLTSSYNEQFF. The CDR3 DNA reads TGTGCCAGCGCCCTGTTGACTAGCTCCTACAATGAGCAGTTCTTC.

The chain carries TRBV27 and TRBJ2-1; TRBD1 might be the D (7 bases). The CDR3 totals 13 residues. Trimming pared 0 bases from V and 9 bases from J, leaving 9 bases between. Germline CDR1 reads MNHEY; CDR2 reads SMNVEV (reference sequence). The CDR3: CASSLSQGGEQFF. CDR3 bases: TGTGCCAGCAGTTTATCCCAGGGGGGTGAGCAGTTCTTC.

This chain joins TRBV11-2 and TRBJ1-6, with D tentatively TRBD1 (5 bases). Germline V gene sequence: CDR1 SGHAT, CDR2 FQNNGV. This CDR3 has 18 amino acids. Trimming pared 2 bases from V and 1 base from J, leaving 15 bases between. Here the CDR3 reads CASSLTGGVVSYNSPLHF. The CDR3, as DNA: TGTGCCAGCAGCTTAACGGGAGGGGTAGTATCCTATAATTCACCCCTCCACTTT.

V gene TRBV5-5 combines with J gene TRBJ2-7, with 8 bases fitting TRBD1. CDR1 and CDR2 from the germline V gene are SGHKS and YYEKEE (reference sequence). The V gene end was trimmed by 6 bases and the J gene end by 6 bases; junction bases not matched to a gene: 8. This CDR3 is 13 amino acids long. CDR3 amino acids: CASNLGQAPEQYF. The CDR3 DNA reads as TGTGCCAGCAACCTGGGACAGGCGCCCGAGCAGTACTTC.

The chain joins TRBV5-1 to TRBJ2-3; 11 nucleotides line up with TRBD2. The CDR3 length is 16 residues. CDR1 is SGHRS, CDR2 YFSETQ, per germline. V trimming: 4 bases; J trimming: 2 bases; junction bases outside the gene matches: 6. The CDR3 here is CASSVLAGGITDTQYF. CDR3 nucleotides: TGCGCCAGCAGCGTTCTAGCGGGGGGTATCACAGATACGCAGTATTTT.

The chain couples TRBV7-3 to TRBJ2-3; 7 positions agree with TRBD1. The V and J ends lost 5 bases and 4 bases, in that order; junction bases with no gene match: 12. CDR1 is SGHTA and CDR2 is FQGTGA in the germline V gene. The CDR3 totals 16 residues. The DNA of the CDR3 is TGTGCCAGCAGCCCCCACCTTTACAGGGGCGCAGATACGCAGTATTTT. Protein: CASSPHLYRGADTQYF. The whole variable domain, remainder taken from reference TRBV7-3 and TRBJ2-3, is GAGVSQTPSNKVTEKGKYVELRCDPISGHTALYWYRQSLGQGPEFLIYFQGTGAADDSGLPNDRFFAVRPEGSVSTLKIQRTERGDSAVYLCASSPHLYRGADTQYFGPGTRLTVL.

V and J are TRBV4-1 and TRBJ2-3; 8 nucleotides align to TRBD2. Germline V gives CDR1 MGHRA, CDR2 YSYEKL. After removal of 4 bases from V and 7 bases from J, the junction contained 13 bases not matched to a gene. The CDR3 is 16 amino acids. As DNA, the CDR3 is TGCGCCAGCAGCCCCCTAGCGGGTCCCGCAATGAATACGCAGTATTTT. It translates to CASSPLAGPAMNTQYF.

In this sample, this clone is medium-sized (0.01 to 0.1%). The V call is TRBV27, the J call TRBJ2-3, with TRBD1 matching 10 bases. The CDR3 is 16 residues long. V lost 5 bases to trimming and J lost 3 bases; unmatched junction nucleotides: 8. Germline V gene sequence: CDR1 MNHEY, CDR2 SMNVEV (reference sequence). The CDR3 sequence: CASSLRQGAWTDTQYF. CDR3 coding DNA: TGTGCCAGCAGTCTAAGACAGGGGGCTTGGACAGATACGCAGTATTTT.

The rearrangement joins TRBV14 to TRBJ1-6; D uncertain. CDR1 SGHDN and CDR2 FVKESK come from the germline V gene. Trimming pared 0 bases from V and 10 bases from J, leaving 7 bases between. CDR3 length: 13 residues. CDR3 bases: TGTGCCAGCAGCCAAGACTCCAGGTCACCCCTCCACTTT. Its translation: CASSQDSRSPLHF. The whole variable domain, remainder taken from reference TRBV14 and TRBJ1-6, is EAGVTQFPSHSVIEKGQTVTLRCDPISGHDNLYWYRRVMGKEIKFLLHFVKESKQDESGMPNNRFLAERTGGTYSTLKVQPAELEDSGVYFCASSQDSRSPLHFGNGTRLTVT.

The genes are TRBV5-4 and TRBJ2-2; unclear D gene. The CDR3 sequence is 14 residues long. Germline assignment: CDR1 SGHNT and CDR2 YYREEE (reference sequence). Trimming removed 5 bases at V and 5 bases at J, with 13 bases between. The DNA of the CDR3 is TGTGCCAGCAGAGAAGGTCAGGTGACCGGGGAGCTGTTTTTT. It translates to CASREGQVTGELFF.

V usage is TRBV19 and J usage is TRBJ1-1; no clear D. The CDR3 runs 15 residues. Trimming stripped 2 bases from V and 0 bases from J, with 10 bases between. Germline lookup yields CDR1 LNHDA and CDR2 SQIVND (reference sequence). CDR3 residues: CASSITVTMNTEAFF. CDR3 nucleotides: TGTGCCAGTAGTATAACAGTCACGATGAACACTGAAGCTTTCTTT.

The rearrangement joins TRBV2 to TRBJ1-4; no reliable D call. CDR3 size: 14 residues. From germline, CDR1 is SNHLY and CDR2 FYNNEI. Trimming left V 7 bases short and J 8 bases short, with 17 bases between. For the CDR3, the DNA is TGTGCCAGCACAACCTACAGTGATGGGGAAAAACTGTTTTTT. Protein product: CASTTYSDGEKLFF.

CDR3 nucleotides: TGTGCCAGTGTACAACAGGGGCACTTCAATCAGCCCCAGCATTTT. Residues: CASVQQGHFNQPQHF. The gene calls are TRBV19 and TRBJ1-5; 7 bases line up with TRBD1. CDR1 is LNHDA and CDR2 is SQIVND in the germline V gene (reference sequence). The CDR3 length is 15 residues. The ends lost 8 bases at V and 3 bases at J; junction bases unmatched: 10. Supplemented by reference TRBV19 and TRBJ1-5, the full variable domain reads DGGITQSPKYLFRKEGQNVTLSCEQNLNHDAMYWYRQDPGQGLRLIYYSQIVNDFQKGDIAEGYSVSREKKESFPLTVTSAQKNPTAFYLCASVQQGHFNQPQHFGDGTRLSIL.

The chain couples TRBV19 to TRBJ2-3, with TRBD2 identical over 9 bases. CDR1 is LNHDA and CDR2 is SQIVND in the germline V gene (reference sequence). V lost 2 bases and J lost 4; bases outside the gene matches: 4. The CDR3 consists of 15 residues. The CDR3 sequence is CASSISGGHSDTQYF. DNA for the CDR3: TGTGCCAGTAGTATAAGCGGGGGGCACTCAGATACGCAGTATTTT.

For the CDR3, the DNA is TGTGCCAGCAGTGGGATTTTCGTGGGGGCGGCAGATACGCAGTATTTT. The encoded protein is CASSGIFVGAADTQYF. The V call is TRBV6-1, the J call TRBJ2-3, with a weak D call TRBD1 (6 bases). In germline, CDR1 is MNHNS, CDR2 SASEGT. The ends were cut back, 4 bases at V and 4 bases at J, with 18 bases in the middle. This CDR3 is built from 16 residues.

The CDR3 is CASSLKGGHGYTF. CDR3 coding DNA: TGTGCCAGCAGCTTGAAAGGGGGCCATGGCTACACCTTC. This sequence joins TRBV5-4 and TRBJ1-2; 7 nucleotides agree with TRBD1. V lost 1 base and J lost 6; bases outside the gene matches: 3. The CDR3 has 13 amino acids. Germline V gene lookup returns CDR1 SGHNT and CDR2 YYREEE (reference sequence).

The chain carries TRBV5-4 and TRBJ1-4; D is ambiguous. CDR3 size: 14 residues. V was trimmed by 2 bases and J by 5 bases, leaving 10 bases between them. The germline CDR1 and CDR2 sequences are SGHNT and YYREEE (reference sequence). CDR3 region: CASSFWGVNEKLFF. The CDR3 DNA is TGTGCCAGCAGCTTTTGGGGAGTGAATGAAAAACTGTTTTTT.

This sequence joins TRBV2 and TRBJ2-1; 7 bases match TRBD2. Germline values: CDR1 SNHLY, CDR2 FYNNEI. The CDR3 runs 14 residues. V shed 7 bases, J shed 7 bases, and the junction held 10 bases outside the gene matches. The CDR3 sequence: CASTVGGSRNEQFF. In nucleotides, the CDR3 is TGTGCCAGCACCGTTGGCGGGAGTAGAAATGAGCAGTTCTTC.

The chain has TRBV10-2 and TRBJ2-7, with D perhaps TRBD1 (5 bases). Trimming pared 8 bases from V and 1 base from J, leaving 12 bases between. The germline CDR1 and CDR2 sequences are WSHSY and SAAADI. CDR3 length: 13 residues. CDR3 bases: TGCGCCAGCGCGGAAGGGGTATCCTACGAGCAGTACTTC. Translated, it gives CASAEGVSYEQYF.

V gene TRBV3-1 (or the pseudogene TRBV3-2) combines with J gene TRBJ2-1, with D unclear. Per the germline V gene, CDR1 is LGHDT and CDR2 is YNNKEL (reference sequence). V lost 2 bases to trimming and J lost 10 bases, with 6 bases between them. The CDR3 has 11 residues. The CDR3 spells CASSQSEEQFF. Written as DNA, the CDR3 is TGTGCCAGCAGCCAAAGCGAGGAGCAGTTCTTC.

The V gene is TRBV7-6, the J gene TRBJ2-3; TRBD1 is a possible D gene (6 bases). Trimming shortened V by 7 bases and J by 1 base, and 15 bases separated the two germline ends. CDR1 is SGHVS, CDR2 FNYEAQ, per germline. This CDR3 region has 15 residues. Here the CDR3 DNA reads TGTGCCAGCACTCGAAGGGGGATTGGCACAGATACGCAGTATTTT. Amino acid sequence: CASTRRGIGTDTQYF. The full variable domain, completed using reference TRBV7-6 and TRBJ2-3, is GAGVSQSPRYKVTKRGQDVALRCDPISGHVSLYWYRQALGQGPEFLTYFNYEAQQDKSGLPNDRFSAERPEGSISTLTIQRTEQRDSAMYRCASTRRGIGTDTQYFGPGTRLTVL.

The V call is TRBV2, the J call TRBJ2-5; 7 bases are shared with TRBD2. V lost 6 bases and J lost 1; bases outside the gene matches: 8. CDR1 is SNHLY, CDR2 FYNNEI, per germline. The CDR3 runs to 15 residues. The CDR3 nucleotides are TGTGCCAGCAGGCAAGCGGGGCGAGCCCAAGAGACCCAGTACTTC. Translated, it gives CASRQAGRAQETQYF.